This TCR beta chain was sequenced in a study of blood T cell repertoires in COVID-19. Study at large: Italy, Spain and the United States were the sources of the convalescent and acute COVID-19 samples. PBMCs, B-cell-depleted T cells, or T cells were the source of the cDNA or gDNA that made up the material.

Per the authors' pipeline: Reference gene primers were amplified, and this amplification served to estimate nucleated cell counts. Using immunoSEQ multiplex PCR, the repertoire was profiled, and TCRdb retains in-frame clones only, with some absent. For V, J and clone size, that table is used; D and trimming come from the DNA. The sample lists approximately 130,000 clones, over 70% seen once, with less than 2.5% in the top ten. Germline CDR1 reads SGHTA; CDR2 reads FQGTGA. Trimming at V came to 2 bases and at J to 6 bases, leaving 4 bases not matched to a gene. The CDR3 runs 15 residues. The material sequenced was peripheral blood. J is TRBJ2-3 and V is TRBV7-3; TRBD2 matches at 11 bases. The receptor was derived from a man aged 50 to 59 with active COVID-19. This CDR3 reads CASSLLAGGPDTQYF. As DNA, the CDR3 is TGTGCCAGCAGCTTATTAGCGGGGGGGCCGGATACGCAGTATTTT.